This T cell receptor (delta chain) is drawn from a study of γδ T cells in repeated Plasmodium falciparum infection. Study background: The natural-infection arm compared Malian children under seasonal malaria with matched Australian children.

The CDR3 length is 19 residues. Germline loops: CDR1 GEAIGNYY, CDR2 EKD. Flow sorting of PBMC yielded separate Vgamma9/Vdelta2+ and Vdelta2-negative gammadelta T cell populations for bulk repertoire analysis. This clone was counted between two and nine times. It differs at one base from a far larger clone, so likely a read error. The sample has other DNA sequences that encode this CDR3 too. TCRdb processed the multiplex PCR reads again with the CATT caller. The sample holds 75,000 to 100,000 delta-chain clones, roughly 1.4% seen once. The TCR comes from a pool of human donors (malaria-infected and uninfected, not separated). The sequenced sample was gamma-delta T cells from blood. The rearrangement joins TRDV2 to TRDJ3; 9 bases match TRDD3. The J gene, missing from TCRdb, was assigned here through DNA to germline matching. The CDR3 DNA follows: TGTGCCTGTGACCGGAGGGGATACGCCCGCTCCTGGGACACCCGGCAGATGTTTTTC. Protein: CACDRRGYARSWDTRQMFF.